The T cell receptor (beta chain) under discussion was sequenced for a study of cytomegalovirus exposure and HLA in healthy donors. Points from the study as a whole: The investigators catalogued under 200 TCR beta chains as cytomegalovirus-associated. Researchers reported that three CMV-associated chains were confirmed in vitro as CMV antigen-specific.

In its sample, this clone was seen once. Its antigen is not known. The repertoire was sequenced with immunoSEQ multiplex PCR; TCRdb's copy has only in-frame clones and lacks some. This table holds 230,000 or so clones, 88% found once. The CDR3 has 16 amino acids. The germline CDR1 and CDR2 sequences are LNHDA and SQIVND (reference sequence). The V gene end was trimmed by 5 bases and the J gene end by 1 base; junction bases not matched to a gene: 9. Material: PBMCs. The sequence came from a woman between 18 and 30 years old in good health and CMV-seronegative. The chain links TRBV19 to TRBJ2-5, with 8 bases fitting TRBD2. The CDR3 nucleotides read TGTGCCAGTAGTCGCTCGGGGACTAGTTTCCAAGAGACCCAGTACTTC. Its translation is CASSRSGTSFQETQYF.